A selection of T cell receptor beta chains follows, all from one sample in a study of control samples from healthy donors and cancer patients. This table comes from immunoSEQ multiplex PCR, and its TCRdb copy is limited to in-frame clones, with some not included. The sample contains 150,000 or so clones, roughly 93% of which appear only once. The sequencing sample was made of blood. These receptors came from a man younger than 35 in good health. Each CDR3 is given with its conserved first and last residue. Each record gives: D gene, J gene, V gene, clone size, CDR3 protein, CDR3 DNA. D genes are given only for firm matches. The listing skips clone size in some rows; elsewhere it reads once, few, many or a size class.

d_gene: -; j_gene: TRBJ2-3; v_gene: TRBV4-3; abundance: -; CDR3aa: CASSQAGRSTDTQYF; CDR3nt: TGCGCCAGCAGCCAAGCGGGCAGAAGCACAGATACGCAGTATTTT
d_gene: -; j_gene: TRBJ2-7; v_gene: TRBV2; abundance: -; CDR3aa: CASSDSRDGERKFSYEQYF; CDR3nt: TGTGCCAGCAGTGACTCCAGGGACGGTGAAAGAAAATTCTCCTACGAGCAGTACTTC
d_gene: TRBD1; j_gene: TRBJ2-7; v_gene: TRBV19; abundance: -; CDR3aa: CASSTPPGTGPSYEQYF; CDR3nt: TGTGCCAGTAGTACCCCGCCAGGGACAGGGCCCTCCTACGAGCAGTACTTC
d_gene: -; j_gene: TRBJ2-1; v_gene: TRBV27; abundance: -; CDR3aa: CASSWGASGPSYNEQFF; CDR3nt: TGTGCCAGCAGTTGGGGGGCGAGCGGGCCCTCCTACAATGAGCAGTTCTTC
d_gene: -; j_gene: TRBJ2-4; v_gene: TRBV29-1; abundance: -; CDR3aa: CSVEDRQDKNIQYF; CDR3nt: TGCAGCGTTGAAGATAGACAAGACAAAAACATTCAGTACTTC
d_gene: -; j_gene: TRBJ2-5; v_gene: TRBV7-2; abundance: -; CDR3aa: CASSSRQSRPLETQYF; CDR3nt: TGTGCCAGCAGCTCCCGACAGTCCCGGCCTCTAGAGACCCAGTACTTC
d_gene: -; j_gene: TRBJ1-5; v_gene: TRBV2; abundance: -; CDR3aa: CASADRTYQPQHF; CDR3nt: TGTGCCAGCGCTGACAGGACCTATCAGCCCCAGCATTTT
d_gene: -; j_gene: TRBJ2-4; v_gene: TRBV29-1; abundance: -; CDR3aa: CSVGYGGAKNIQYF; CDR3nt: TGCAGCGTTGGGTACGGTGGGGCCAAAAACATTCAGTACTTC
d_gene: -; j_gene: TRBJ2-7; v_gene: TRBV3-1/TRBV3-2; abundance: once; CDR3aa: CASTLGGCEQYF; CDR3nt: TGTGCCAGCACCCTAGGTGGGTGCGAGCAGTACTTC
d_gene: -; j_gene: TRBJ2-1; v_gene: TRBV9; abundance: -; CDR3aa: CASSVARGDSGDGAPYNEQFF; CDR3nt: TGTGCCAGCAGCGTAGCTAGGGGTGATTCGGGGGACGGAGCCCCCTACAATGAGCAGTTCTTC
d_gene: TRBD1; j_gene: TRBJ1-5; v_gene: TRBV2; abundance: -; CDR3aa: CASSGQGTQPQHF; CDR3nt: TGTGCCAGCAGCGGACAGGGAACACAGCCCCAGCATTTT
d_gene: -; j_gene: TRBJ1-6; v_gene: TRBV2; abundance: -; CDR3aa: CASSGLWNSPLHF; CDR3nt: TGTGCCAGCAGCGGATTATGGAATTCACCCCTCCACTTT